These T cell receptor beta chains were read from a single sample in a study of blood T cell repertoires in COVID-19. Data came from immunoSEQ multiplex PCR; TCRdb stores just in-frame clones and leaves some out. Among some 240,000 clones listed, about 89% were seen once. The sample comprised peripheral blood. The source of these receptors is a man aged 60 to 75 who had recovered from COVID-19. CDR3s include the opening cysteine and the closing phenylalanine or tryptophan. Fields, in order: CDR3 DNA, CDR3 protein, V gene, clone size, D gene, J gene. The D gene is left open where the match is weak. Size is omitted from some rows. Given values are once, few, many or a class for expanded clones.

DNA: TGTGCCAGCACGCGACGGGACAGACTTAAAAGACAAGAGACCCAGTACTTC
CDR3: CASTRRDRLKRQETQYF
V: TRBV28
size: .
D: TRBD1
J: TRBJ2-5

DNA: TGTGCCACCCGTTGTCCCGCGGACAATCCTCTTACAGTTTATCAGCCCCAGCATTTT
CDR3: CATRCPADNPLTVYQPQHF
V: TRBV15
size: few
D: .
J: TRBJ1-5

DNA: TGTGCCAGTAGTTCAAGACTAGCGGGAGAGGAGCAGTACTTC
CDR3: CASSSRLAGEEQYF
V: TRBV19
size: .
D: TRBD2
J: TRBJ2-7

DNA: TGTGCCAGCAGCCAAAGGGCCAGGGCTTTAGAAGCTTTCTTT
CDR3: CASSQRARALEAFF
V: TRBV6-5
size: .
D: .
J: TRBJ1-1

DNA: TGTGCCAGCAGCTTGTATTCCGCAACTAATGAAAAACTGTTTTTT
CDR3: CASSLYSATNEKLFF
V: TRBV5-6
size: once
D: .
J: TRBJ1-4

DNA: TGTGCCAGTAGTATAGCGGGGACAGGGGTAATGAACACTGAAGCTTTCTTT
CDR3: CASSIAGTGVMNTEAFF
V: TRBV19
size: .
D: TRBD1
J: TRBJ1-1

DNA: TGTGCCACCAGCAGAGATGCACAGGGGCATAATTCACCCCTCCACTTT
CDR3: CATSRDAQGHNSPLHF
V: TRBV15
size: .
D: TRBD1
J: TRBJ1-6

DNA: TGTGCCAGTAGGACCCGGGGGACAGGGGGCATAGATACGCAGTATTTT
CDR3: CASRTRGTGGIDTQYF
V: TRBV19
size: .
D: TRBD1
J: TRBJ2-3

DNA: TGTGCCAGCAGGAAGGGGGTCTATGGCTACACCTTC
CDR3: CASRKGVYGYTF
V: TRBV9
size: .
D: .
J: TRBJ1-2

DNA: TGTGCCAGCAGCGCCCCAGGGCGGACTGAAGCTTTCTTT
CDR3: CASSAPGRTEAFF
V: TRBV5-4
size: few
D: .
J: TRBJ1-1

DNA: TGCGCCAGCAGCCAAGATCTCACAGGTGCCACCGGGGAGCTGTTTTTT
CDR3: CASSQDLTGATGELFF
V: TRBV4-3
size: .
D: .
J: TRBJ2-2

DNA: TGTGCCATCCGTCGACAGCTAGACACTGAAGCTTTCTTT
CDR3: CAIRRQLDTEAFF
V: TRBV10-3
size: .
D: .
J: TRBJ1-1

DNA: TGTGCCATCAGTGCTGGGACAGCAACCGCCGAGCAGTACTTC
CDR3: CAISAGTATAEQYF
V: TRBV10-3
size: .
D: TRBD1
J: TRBJ2-7

DNA: TGTGCCAGCAGTACCGGACAGGGGTCCCCGTACGAGCAGTACTTC
CDR3: CASSTGQGSPYEQYF
V: TRBV2
size: .
D: TRBD1
J: TRBJ2-7

DNA: TGTGCCAGCAGCACTTTCTCTGGAAACACCATATATTTT
CDR3: CASSTFSGNTIYF
V: TRBV11-3
size: .
D: .
J: TRBJ1-3

DNA: TGTGCCAGTAGTATAGATGTCGGGTCCCAAGAGACCCAGTACTTC
CDR3: CASSIDVGSQETQYF
V: TRBV19
size: .
D: .
J: TRBJ2-5

DNA: TGTGCCAGCAGCCCCGGCGGTAGGAGCACAGATACGCAGTATTTT
CDR3: CASSPGGRSTDTQYF
V: TRBV7-3
size: .
D: .
J: TRBJ2-3

DNA: TGTGCCAGTAGTCTCATAGCGGGAGTGGCCGGGGAGCTGTTTTTT
CDR3: CASSLIAGVAGELFF
V: TRBV19
size: .
D: TRBD2
J: TRBJ2-2

DNA: TGTGCCAGCAGTATAACAGGGACGTACGAGCAGTACTTC
CDR3: CASSITGTYEQYF
V: TRBV27
size: .
D: .
J: TRBJ2-7

DNA: TGTGCCAGCAGTCGGGACAGACACTATGGCTACACCTTC
CDR3: CASSRDRHYGYTF
V: TRBV27
size: .
D: TRBD1
J: TRBJ1-2

DNA: TGTGCCAGCAGCTTTGGCCTGCTGAACACTGAAGCTTTCTTT
CDR3: CASSFGLLNTEAFF
V: TRBV5-6
size: .
D: .
J: TRBJ1-1

DNA: TGTGCCAGCAGTGAAAACGGGGGGCCTAGTTCACCCCTCCACTTT
CDR3: CASSENGGPSSPLHF
V: TRBV2
size: once
D: .
J: TRBJ1-6

DNA: TGCGCCAGCAGCTTGGAGGGGCAGGTCAATGAGCAGTTCTTC
CDR3: CASSLEGQVNEQFF
V: TRBV5-1
size: once
D: .
J: TRBJ2-1

DNA: TGTGCCTGCAATAAACCGGGACTAGCGGGAGTGGGTACGCAGTATTTT
CDR3: CACNKPGLAGVGTQYF
V: TRBV30
size: few
D: TRBD2
J: TRBJ2-3

DNA: TGCAGCGTCCTGACAGGGGAGGGTCAGCCCCAGCATTTT
CDR3: CSVLTGEGQPQHF
V: TRBV29-1
size: .
D: TRBD1
J: TRBJ1-5

DNA: TGTGCCAGCAGTTTATCCGGCGGAATGAACACTGAAGCTTTCTTT
CDR3: CASSLSGGMNTEAFF
V: TRBV28
size: .
D: .
J: TRBJ1-1

DNA: TGTGCCAGCAGCCAAGAGGGAGGCGGCAATAATGAAAAACTGTTTTTT
CDR3: CASSQEGGGNNEKLFF
V: TRBV4-2
size: .
D: .
J: TRBJ1-4

DNA: TGTGCCAGCTCACCAGCAGGGGGCGGAAACACCATATATTTT
CDR3: CASSPAGGGNTIYF
V: TRBV18
size: once
D: TRBD1
J: TRBJ1-3

DNA: TGTGCCAGCAGCTTGGGGGAGGGTAGGGGTTATGGCTACACCTTC
CDR3: CASSLGEGRGYGYTF
V: TRBV5-4
size: few
D: .
J: TRBJ1-2

DNA: TGTGCCAGCCACGGGACAGTTCAAGAGACCCAGTACTTC
CDR3: CASHGTVQETQYF
V: TRBV2
size: .
D: TRBD1
J: TRBJ2-5

DNA: TGTGCCAGCAGACCGACAGGGGATGGGGAAAAACTGTTTTTT
CDR3: CASRPTGDGEKLFF
V: TRBV27
size: .
D: TRBD1
J: TRBJ1-4

DNA: TGTGCCAGCTCACCCTCTCTAGCGGTCCTTGAAGTCCAGTACTTC
CDR3: CASSPSLAVLEVQYF
V: TRBV18
size: .
D: TRBD2
J: TRBJ2-5

DNA: TGTGCCAGCAGTTGGGCTAGCGGGACCTCCGAGCAGTACTTC
CDR3: CASSWASGTSEQYF
V: TRBV6-2/TRBV6-3
size: .
D: TRBD2
J: TRBJ2-7

DNA: TGTGCCAGCAGTCTCTCCGGGACAGGGACTCAGCCCCAGCATTTT
CDR3: CASSLSGTGTQPQHF
V: TRBV28
size: once
D: TRBD1
J: TRBJ1-5

DNA: TGCGCCAGCAGCTTGGAAGGGAGTGAAGCTTTCTTT
CDR3: CASSLEGSEAFF
V: TRBV5-1
size: few
D: .
J: TRBJ1-1

DNA: TGTGCCAGCAGCCGGGGACTAGCGAAAAGCACAGATACGCAGTATTTT
CDR3: CASSRGLAKSTDTQYF
V: TRBV5-6
size: .
D: TRBD2
J: TRBJ2-3

DNA: TGTGCCAGCAGCTTAGGGCCCCAGCCCCAGCATTTT
CDR3: CASSLGPQPQHF
V: TRBV7-9
size: .
D: .
J: TRBJ1-5

DNA: TGCAGCGTCGACCCCACTAGCGGTGAGCAGTTCTTC
CDR3: CSVDPTSGEQFF
V: TRBV29-1
size: .
D: TRBD2
J: TRBJ2-1

DNA: TGTGCCGTCACGGTCACTTCAGGGACCCAGTACTTC
CDR3: CAVTVTSGTQYF
V: TRBV6-5
size: .
D: .
J: TRBJ2-5

DNA: TGTGCCAGCAGCTTCCAGGGGGCGGGTTCGAACACCGGGGAGCTGTTTTTT
CDR3: CASSFQGAGSNTGELFF
V: TRBV11-2
size: once
D: TRBD1
J: TRBJ2-2